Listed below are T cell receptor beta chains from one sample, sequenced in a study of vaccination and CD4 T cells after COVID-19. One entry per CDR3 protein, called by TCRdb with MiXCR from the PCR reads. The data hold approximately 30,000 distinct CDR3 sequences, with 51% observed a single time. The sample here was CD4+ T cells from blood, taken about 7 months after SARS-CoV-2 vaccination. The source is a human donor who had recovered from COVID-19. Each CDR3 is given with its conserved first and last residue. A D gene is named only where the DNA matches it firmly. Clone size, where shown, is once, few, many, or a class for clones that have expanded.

cdr3_aa: CASSLTGSTDTQYF; cdr3_nt: TGTGCCAGCAGCTTAACGGGAAGCACAGATACGCAGTATTTT; v_call: TRBV7-6; j_call: TRBJ2-3; clone_size: few; d_call: .; cdr3_length: 14
cdr3_aa: CASSASRDGNTIYF; cdr3_nt: TGTGCCAGCAGCGCCTCCCGTGATGGAAACACCATATATTTT; v_call: TRBV7-2; j_call: TRBJ1-3; clone_size: once; d_call: .; cdr3_length: 14
cdr3_aa: CASSFRRENTIYF; cdr3_nt: TGTGCCAGCAGCTTTAGGAGGGAAAACACCATATATTTT; v_call: TRBV7-2; j_call: TRBJ1-3; clone_size: few; d_call: .; cdr3_length: 13
cdr3_aa: CASSSPDTNTEAFF; cdr3_nt: TGTGCCAGCAGTTCACCGGACACGAACACTGAAGCTTTCTTT; v_call: TRBV28; j_call: TRBJ1-1; clone_size: few; d_call: .; cdr3_length: 14
cdr3_aa: CATSRGSLAKNIQYF; cdr3_nt: TGTGCCACCAGCAGAGGGTCGTTAGCCAAAAACATTCAGTACTTC; v_call: TRBV15; j_call: TRBJ2-4; clone_size: .; d_call: .; cdr3_length: 15
cdr3_aa: CASRESSRLVSLPDTQYF; cdr3_nt: TGCGCCAGCAGAGAATCCTCCCGACTAGTTTCCCTTCCAGATACGCAGTATTTT; v_call: TRBV10-1; j_call: TRBJ2-3; clone_size: once; d_call: .; cdr3_length: 18
cdr3_aa: CASSEAGGNSPLHF; cdr3_nt: TGTGCCAGCAGTGAGGCAGGTGGTAATTCACCCCTCCACTTT; v_call: TRBV6-1; j_call: TRBJ1-6; clone_size: .; d_call: .; cdr3_length: 14
cdr3_aa: CASSFFGMDNEQFF; cdr3_nt: TGTGCCAGCAGTTTCTTCGGGATGGACAATGAGCAGTTCTTC; v_call: TRBV28; j_call: TRBJ2-1; clone_size: .; d_call: .; cdr3_length: 14
cdr3_aa: CASSSPPGVSTDTQYF; cdr3_nt: TGTGCCAGCAGCTCCCCCCCGGGTGTTAGCACAGATACGCAGTATTTT; v_call: TRBV12-1; j_call: TRBJ2-3; clone_size: .; d_call: .; cdr3_length: 16
cdr3_aa: CASSIGGHSTDTQYF; cdr3_nt: TGTGCCAGTAGTATAGGGGGACATAGCACAGATACGCAGTATTTT; v_call: TRBV19; j_call: TRBJ2-3; clone_size: .; d_call: .; cdr3_length: 15
cdr3_aa: CASSTTGAGDTQYF; cdr3_nt: TGTGCCAGCAGCACGACAGGGGCTGGAGATACGCAGTATTTT; v_call: TRBV7-9; j_call: TRBJ2-3; clone_size: .; d_call: TRBD1; cdr3_length: 14
cdr3_aa: CASTDRRQGLSGDEQFF; cdr3_nt: TGTGCCAGCACCGATCGGAGGCAGGGCCTGTCCGGAGATGAGCAGTTCTTC; v_call: TRBV2; j_call: TRBJ2-1; clone_size: .; d_call: .; cdr3_length: 17
cdr3_aa: CASSSDRGSNQPQHF; cdr3_nt: TGTGCCAGCAGTTCGGACAGGGGAAGCAATCAGCCCCAGCATTTT; v_call: TRBV27; j_call: TRBJ1-5; clone_size: .; d_call: TRBD1; cdr3_length: 15
cdr3_aa: CASRGDRGRETQYF; cdr3_nt: TGTGCCAGCAGGGGGGACAGGGGGCGCGAGACCCAGTACTTC; v_call: TRBV2; j_call: TRBJ2-5; clone_size: .; d_call: TRBD1; cdr3_length: 14
cdr3_aa: CASSSSMNTEAFF; cdr3_nt: TGTGCCAGCAGCTCGAGCATGAACACTGAAGCTTTCTTT; v_call: TRBV7-6; j_call: TRBJ1-1; clone_size: few; d_call: .; cdr3_length: 13
cdr3_aa: CASSHRGVETQYF; cdr3_nt: TGTGCCAGCAGCCACCGAGGGGTAGAGACCCAGTACTTC; v_call: TRBV7-9; j_call: TRBJ2-5; clone_size: few; d_call: .; cdr3_length: 13
cdr3_aa: CASSQVGAETQYF; cdr3_nt: TGTGCCAGCAGCCAGGTGGGGGCGGAGACCCAGTACTTC; v_call: TRBV5-6; j_call: TRBJ2-5; clone_size: .; d_call: .; cdr3_length: 13
cdr3_aa: CSARDPQADTQYF; cdr3_nt: TGCAGTGCTCGGGACCCGCAAGCAGATACGCAGTATTTT; v_call: TRBV20-1; j_call: TRBJ2-3; clone_size: .; d_call: .; cdr3_length: 13